Listed below are T cell receptor beta chains from one sample, sequenced in a study of T-cell memory formation after mild COVID-19. MiXCR was run by TCRdb on the 5' RACE reads, yielding one entry per CDR3 protein. The sample has roughly 180,000 distinct CDR3 sequences, around 20% seen once. The source material was PBMCs or a T cell subset sorted from them (not recorded which). These receptors came from a man aged 18 to 29 who had mild COVID-19 (a few samples of this study predate the infection). Cell type and time point are not known. Each CDR3 is given without its conserved first and last residue. Each record gives: J gene, clone size, V gene, CDR3 protein. Size is omitted from some rows. Given values are once, few, many or a class for expanded clones.

J: TRBJ2-1
size: once
V: TRBV6-2/TRBV6-3
CDR3: ASSRQARGTF

J: TRBJ2-2
size: few
V: TRBV4-3
CDR3: ASSQVRGANTGELF

J: TRBJ2-1
size: -
V: TRBV11-1
CDR3: ASTQSGTHYNEQF

J: TRBJ2-5
size: -
V: TRBV7-3
CDR3: ASSTQGPPEGTQY

J: TRBJ1-1
size: few
V: TRBV7-2
CDR3: ASSPMGGTEAF

J: TRBJ2-2
size: few
V: TRBV29-1
CDR3: SAGQGLGGELF

J: TRBJ2-5
size: few
V: TRBV9
CDR3: ASSEGLPGTQY

J: TRBJ1-4
size: few
V: TRBV5-1
CDR3: ASSHGTTTNEKLF

J: TRBJ1-6
size: -
V: TRBV12-3/TRBV12-4
CDR3: ASSFRQGDSSPLH

J: TRBJ2-3
size: many
V: TRBV5-1
CDR3: ASSLVSGGDTQY

J: TRBJ1-1
size: -
V: TRBV5-6
CDR3: ASSLKGRANTEAF

J: TRBJ1-1
size: -
V: TRBV29-1
CDR3: SVETGRNTEAF

J: TRBJ2-5
size: few
V: TRBV11-2
CDR3: ASSLRGAAARETQY

J: TRBJ1-2
size: -
V: TRBV28
CDR3: ASSFAGTGEEYGYT

J: TRBJ1-5
size: -
V: TRBV12-3/TRBV12-4
CDR3: ASSTGTHQPQH

J: TRBJ2-2
size: few
V: TRBV5-1
CDR3: ASPTIPNTGELF

J: TRBJ2-5
size: many
V: TRBV7-9
CDR3: ASSPRARGETQY

J: TRBJ2-3
size: -
V: TRBV5-1
CDR3: ASSGGLAGSRDTQY

J: TRBJ1-1
size: many
V: TRBV4-1
CDR3: ASSQELGGRGAEAF

J: TRBJ2-3
size: few
V: TRBV5-1
CDR3: ASSLAGVVTGTDTQY

J: TRBJ2-1
size: many
V: TRBV20-1
CDR3: SATQVRGGPGYNEQF

J: TRBJ2-2
size: -
V: TRBV4-3
CDR3: ASSQGAGGELF

J: TRBJ1-1
size: -
V: TRBV10-3
CDR3: ATFRDRVAEAF